Listed here are 22 T cell receptor beta chains from one sample, sequenced in a study of T cell repertoires in cytomegalovirus infection. Each CDR3 protein is one row after TCRdb ran MiXCR on the reads. The sample lists about 160,000 distinct CDR3 sequences, 15% to 20% occurring once. Sequencing input: CD8+ T cells from PBMCs. The receptors come from a human donor in good health (CMV status not recorded). Some clones in this sample may be carry-over from other donors' samples.

This clonotype came up a few times. The CDR3 reads CASSLGQGVSYNSPLHF. Written as DNA, the CDR3 is TGTGCCAGCAGTCTCGGACAGGGGGTATCCTATAATTCACCCCTCCACTTT. V gene TRBV28 combines with J gene TRBJ1-6, with TRBD1 matching over 10 bases. Germline trimming cut 5 bases from V and 1 base from J; bases unmatched to any gene: 5. Germline CDR1 is MDHEN and CDR2 is SYDVKM. This CDR3 has 17 residues.

The chain joins TRBV28 to TRBJ1-2, with D tentatively TRBD1 (6 bases). With 5 bases removed from V and 6 bases from J, the gap between germline ends came to 13 bases. Germline values: CDR1 MDHEN, CDR2 SYDVKM. CDR3 length: 13 residues. The CDR3 DNA sequence: TGTGCCAGCAGTGAAACAGGGTACGATGGCTACACCTTC. Translated: CASSETGYDGYTF.

The V call is TRBV7-6, the J call TRBJ1-1, with 8 positions matching TRBD1. The V and J ends lost 4 bases and 3 bases, in that order; junction bases with no gene match: 4. This CDR3 has 14 amino acids. Germline V CDR1 and CDR2: SGHVS, FNYEAQ. The CDR3 region has the DNA TGTGCCAGCAGCTATGGACAGGGTGACACTGAAGCTTTCTTT. It is translated as CASSYGQGDTEAFF.

This clonotype came up many times. J is TRBJ2-7 and V is TRBV20-1; D is possibly TRBD1 (6 bases). The CDR3 runs to 14 residues. Germline values: CDR1 DFQATT, CDR2 SNEGSKA (reference sequence). Trimming cost V 3 bases and J 1 base, with 13 bases left between them. The CDR3 DNA is TGCAGTGCTAGGGGAACAGGGAATTCCTACGAGCAGTACTTC. This translates into CSARGTGNSYEQYF.

The rearrangement joins TRBV7-9 to TRBJ1-1; possible D gene TRBD1, 5 bases. The V and J ends lost 5 bases and 4 bases respectively, with 17 bases between them. Germline loops: CDR1 SEHNR, CDR2 FQNEAQ (reference sequence). The CDR3 length is 15 residues. CDR3 sequence: CASSTRQLLGTEAFF. For the CDR3, the DNA is TGTGCCAGCAGCACGCGACAGTTACTGGGCACTGAAGCTTTCTTT.

The J gene is TRBJ1-1, the V gene TRBV19, with D possibly matching TRBD1 (5 bases). CDR3 length: 14 amino acids. The V gene lost 7 bases and the J gene lost 4 bases, with 16 bases spanning the gap. Germline V gene data show CDR1 as LNHDA and CDR2 as SQIVND (reference sequence). CDR3: CASTIIPGGTEAFF. CDR3 DNA: TGTGCCAGTACCATTATACCCGGGGGCACTGAAGCTTTCTTT.

The chain has TRBV6-2 or TRBV6-3 and TRBJ2-5; D gene ambiguous. Trimming removed 8 bases from V and 5 bases from J, with 21 bases in between. This CDR3 comprises 15 residues. CDR1 and CDR2 (germline): MNHEY, SVGEGT. Here the CDR3 reads CASQDPPGYYETQYF. CDR3 nucleotides: TGTGCCAGCCAAGATCCACCAGGATATTACGAGACCCAGTACTTC.

This clonotype was observed a few times. The chain recombines TRBV19 with TRBJ2-7; D unclear. Germline lookup yields CDR1 LNHDA and CDR2 SQIVND (reference sequence). The CDR3 has 14 residues. The germline V and J ends were trimmed by 5 bases and 3 bases, with 14 bases remaining between them. CDR3 in amino acids: CASSAERTGYEQYF. The CDR3 DNA is TGTGCCAGTAGTGCCGAACGGACGGGCTACGAGCAGTACTTC.

This clonotype was picked up a small number of times. This chain connects TRBV28 to TRBJ1-1, with 8 bases fitting TRBD1. The CDR3 covers 15 residues. The germline gives CDR1 MDHEN, CDR2 SYDVKM. The junction had 5 bases not matched to a gene; V was cut back by 4 bases and J by 1 base. The CDR3 sequence: CASSSRQGSNTEAFF. CDR3 coding DNA: TGTGCCAGCAGTTCGAGACAGGGGTCGAACACTGAAGCTTTCTTT.

This clonotype showed up just a few times. The rearrangement uses TRBV6-5 and TRBJ2-2, with D uncertain. The CDR3 is 16 amino acids. Trimming cost V 0 bases and J 6 bases, with 14 bases left between them. Germline CDR1 MNHEY, CDR2 SVGAGI. The CDR3 region is CASSYSIGKKAGELFF. The DNA for the CDR3 is TGTGCCAGCAGTTACTCGATAGGGAAAAAGGCCGGGGAGCTGTTTTTT.

The sample holds a few counts of this clonotype. The chain couples TRBV7-2 to TRBJ2-1; 11 bases are shared with TRBD2. V trimming: 3 bases; J trimming: 1 base; junction bases outside the gene matches: 5. This CDR3 region has 17 residues. Germline V gene data show CDR1 as SGHTA and CDR2 as FQGNSA. Written as DNA, the CDR3 is TGTGCCAGCAGCTTCCCGACTAGCGGGGTGTCCTACAATGAGCAGTTCTTC. Translated, it gives CASSFPTSGVSYNEQFF.

The rearrangement joins TRBV28 to TRBJ2-7, with 7 bases that match TRBD1. CDR3 length: 14 residues. The V segment lost 5 bases and the J segment 2 bases; nucleotides outside the gene matches: 6. Germline CDR1 reads MDHEN; CDR2 reads SYDVKM. In DNA, the CDR3 is TGTGCCAGCAGTCCAGGGGACAGACCCTACGAGCAGTACTTC. Translated, it gives CASSPGDRPYEQYF.

The chain employs TRBV7-8 and TRBJ1-6; D possibly corresponds to TRBD1 (5 bases). The germline V gene encodes CDR1 SGHVS and CDR2 FQNEAQ. V was cut by 2 bases and J by 8 bases, with 22 bases left in between. The CDR3 sequence is 18 residues long. The CDR3 spells CASSLRAPSGHRDSPLHF. CDR3 in DNA: TGTGCCAGCAGCTTAAGGGCCCCTAGCGGACATCGGGATTCACCCCTCCACTTT.

The CDR3 nucleotides read TGTGCCAGCAGGGGTGGACAGGGAGCGGCCAAAAACATTCAGTACTTC. Translation gives CASRGGQGAAKNIQYF. The genes are TRBV6-5 and TRBJ2-4; 8 positions agree with TRBD1. Germline lookup yields CDR1 MNHEY and CDR2 SVGAGI. The CDR3 consists of 16 residues. The V and J ends lost 6 bases and 1 base, in that order; junction bases with no gene match: 8.

This sequence joins TRBV18 and TRBJ2-1, with D possibly matching TRBD2 (7 bases). The CDR3 runs to 16 residues. Trimming cost V 6 bases and J 6 bases, with 21 bases left between them. From germline, CDR1 is KGHSH and CDR2 LQKENI. The CDR3 DNA follows: TGTGCCAGCTCGCTGTCGGGCGGGGGCGTCCTCAATGAGCAGTTCTTC. It yields the protein CASSLSGGGVLNEQFF.

This chain uses TRBV5-5 with TRBJ2-5; D remains ambiguous. The CDR3 length is 15 residues. V shed 6 bases and J shed 5 bases, with 20 bases lying between them. Germline assignment: CDR1 SGHKS and CDR2 YYEKEE (reference sequence). The CDR3 spells CASTGIRTYPETQYF. The DNA for the CDR3 is TGTGCCAGCACTGGGATTCGGACCTATCCGGAGACCCAGTACTTC.

The CDR3 is CATLAGGSRYEQFF. In nucleotides, the CDR3 is TGTGCCACCCTAGCGGGAGGGTCCAGGTATGAGCAGTTCTTC. The gene calls are TRBV6-1 and TRBJ2-1; 12 bases fit TRBD2. Germline CDR1 reads MNHNS; CDR2 reads SASEGT. Trimming took 10 bases from V and 8 from J; bases not matched to a gene: 9. The CDR3 has 14 residues.

The V gene is TRBV7-2, the J gene TRBJ2-1, with 8 positions matching TRBD2. The CDR3 runs to 15 residues. V dropped 3 bases and J dropped 9; count of bases not matched to a gene: 10. The germline V gene has CDR1 SGHTA and CDR2 FQGNSA. The CDR3 here is CASSFGGAGVSEQFF. CDR3 coding DNA: TGTGCCAGCAGCTTCGGGGGGGCAGGGGTTTCTGAGCAGTTCTTC.

Many counts were recorded for this clonotype. This rearrangement joins TRBV7-9 to TRBJ1-3; TRBD1 matches at 9 bases. Germline trimming cut 5 bases from V and 7 bases from J; bases unmatched to any gene: 12. The length of the CDR3 is 16 residues. Germline loops: CDR1 SEHNR, CDR2 FQNEAQ (reference sequence). CDR3 amino acids: CASSPTRDREKNTIYF. In DNA form, the CDR3 reads TGTGCCAGCAGCCCCACGCGGGACAGGGAAAAGAACACCATATATTTT.

The V gene is TRBV28, the J gene TRBJ2-2; 7 bases map to TRBD2. The J segment lost 5 bases and the V segment lost 7 bases, leaving 19 bases of the junction unmatched. Germline CDR1 reads MDHEN; CDR2 reads SYDVKM. The CDR3 consists of 18 residues. The CDR3 nucleotides read TGTGCCAGCATCCCGCACTCCCCTCGAGGGAGGGATACCGGGGAGCTGTTTTTT. Translating gives CASIPHSPRGRDTGELFF.

Concerning this clonotype: A much larger clone differs by one base, so this may be a read error. The chain uses TRBV7-6 and TRBJ2-3, with 7 bases that match TRBD2. The junction had 11 bases not matched to a gene; V was cut back by 5 bases and J by 0 bases. Germline-derived CDR1 and CDR2 are SGHVS and FNYEAQ. This CDR3 is built from 17 residues. In DNA, the CDR3 is TGTGCCAGCAGCCCCACTGGTAGCGGGCCTAGCACAGATACGCAGTATTTT. Amino acid sequence: CASSPTGSGPSTDTQYF.

The sample holds a few counts of this clonotype. This rearrangement joins TRBV7-9 to TRBJ1-4; the D gene is possibly TRBD1 (6 bases). The V gene lost 3 bases and the J gene lost 0 bases, with 14 bases spanning the gap. This CDR3 contains 17 residues. Per germline, CDR1 SEHNR and CDR2 FQNEAQ (reference sequence). The CDR3 protein is CASSLPQGPATNEKLFF. The CDR3 DNA reads TGTGCCAGCAGCTTGCCACAGGGCCCGGCAACTAATGAAAAACTGTTTTTT. The entire variable domain, with the rest obtained from reference TRBV7-9 and TRBJ1-4, is as follows: DTGVSQNPRHKITKRGQNVTFRCDPISEHNRLYWYRQTLGQGPEFLTYFQNEAQLEKSRLLSDRFSAERPKGSFSTLEIQRTEQGDSAMYLCASSLPQGPATNEKLFFGSGTQLSVL.